Detailed here is one T cell receptor beta chain. Its antigen is not known. The time point denotes: baseline pretreatment blood. Treatment noted: 15 Gy SBRT to primary tumor, nephrectomy 4 weeks later. Serial blood draws occurred at baseline and 2 and 4 weeks post-SBRT. Measured with immunoSEQ multiplex PCR; TCRdb has only the in-frame clones, and not every one. The sample consists of about 150,000 clones, roughly 90% of them appearing once. The source of the sample is a study of radiation and T cells in renal cell carcinoma. Broader study findings: In blood, top tumor clones expanded by 2 weeks, shrinking by 4.

This sample comprised blood, obtained from a patient whose treatment included radiotherapy and nephrectomy. This sequence was found in a woman in her seventies with renal cell carcinoma.

The CDR3 coding sequence is TGTGCCAGCAGCGTAGGTGGTGATGGCTACACCTTC. It encodes CASSVGGDGYTF. The rearrangement uses TRBV9 and TRBJ1-2; no definite D call. V dropped 0 bases and J dropped 6 bases, with 6 bases sitting between them. Germline CDR1 SGDLS, CDR2 YYNGEE. This CDR3 has 12 amino acids.